This record covers a single T cell receptor beta chain. Researchers ran the PCR with 60 Vbeta and 13 Jbeta primers. The method was immunoSEQ multiplex PCR; TCRdb's version includes in-frame clones alone and lacks a portion of them. The table for this sample gives 30,000 to 35,000 clones. The record originates from a study of cytomegalovirus exposure and HLA in healthy donors. Per germline, CDR1 SGHKS and CDR2 YYEKEE (reference sequence). The CDR3 is 15 amino acids. V lost 2 bases to trimming and J lost 8 bases; unmatched junction nucleotides: 11. The chain combines TRBV5-5 with TRBJ1-2; 8 nucleotides align to TRBD1. The TCR sequence derives from a woman in her thirties or forties in good health and CMV-seropositive. Sequenced input: PBMCs. CDR3: CASSLHPDRGGGYTF. The CDR3 bases are TGTGCCAGCAGCTTACACCCAGACAGGGGCGGAGGCTACACCTTC.